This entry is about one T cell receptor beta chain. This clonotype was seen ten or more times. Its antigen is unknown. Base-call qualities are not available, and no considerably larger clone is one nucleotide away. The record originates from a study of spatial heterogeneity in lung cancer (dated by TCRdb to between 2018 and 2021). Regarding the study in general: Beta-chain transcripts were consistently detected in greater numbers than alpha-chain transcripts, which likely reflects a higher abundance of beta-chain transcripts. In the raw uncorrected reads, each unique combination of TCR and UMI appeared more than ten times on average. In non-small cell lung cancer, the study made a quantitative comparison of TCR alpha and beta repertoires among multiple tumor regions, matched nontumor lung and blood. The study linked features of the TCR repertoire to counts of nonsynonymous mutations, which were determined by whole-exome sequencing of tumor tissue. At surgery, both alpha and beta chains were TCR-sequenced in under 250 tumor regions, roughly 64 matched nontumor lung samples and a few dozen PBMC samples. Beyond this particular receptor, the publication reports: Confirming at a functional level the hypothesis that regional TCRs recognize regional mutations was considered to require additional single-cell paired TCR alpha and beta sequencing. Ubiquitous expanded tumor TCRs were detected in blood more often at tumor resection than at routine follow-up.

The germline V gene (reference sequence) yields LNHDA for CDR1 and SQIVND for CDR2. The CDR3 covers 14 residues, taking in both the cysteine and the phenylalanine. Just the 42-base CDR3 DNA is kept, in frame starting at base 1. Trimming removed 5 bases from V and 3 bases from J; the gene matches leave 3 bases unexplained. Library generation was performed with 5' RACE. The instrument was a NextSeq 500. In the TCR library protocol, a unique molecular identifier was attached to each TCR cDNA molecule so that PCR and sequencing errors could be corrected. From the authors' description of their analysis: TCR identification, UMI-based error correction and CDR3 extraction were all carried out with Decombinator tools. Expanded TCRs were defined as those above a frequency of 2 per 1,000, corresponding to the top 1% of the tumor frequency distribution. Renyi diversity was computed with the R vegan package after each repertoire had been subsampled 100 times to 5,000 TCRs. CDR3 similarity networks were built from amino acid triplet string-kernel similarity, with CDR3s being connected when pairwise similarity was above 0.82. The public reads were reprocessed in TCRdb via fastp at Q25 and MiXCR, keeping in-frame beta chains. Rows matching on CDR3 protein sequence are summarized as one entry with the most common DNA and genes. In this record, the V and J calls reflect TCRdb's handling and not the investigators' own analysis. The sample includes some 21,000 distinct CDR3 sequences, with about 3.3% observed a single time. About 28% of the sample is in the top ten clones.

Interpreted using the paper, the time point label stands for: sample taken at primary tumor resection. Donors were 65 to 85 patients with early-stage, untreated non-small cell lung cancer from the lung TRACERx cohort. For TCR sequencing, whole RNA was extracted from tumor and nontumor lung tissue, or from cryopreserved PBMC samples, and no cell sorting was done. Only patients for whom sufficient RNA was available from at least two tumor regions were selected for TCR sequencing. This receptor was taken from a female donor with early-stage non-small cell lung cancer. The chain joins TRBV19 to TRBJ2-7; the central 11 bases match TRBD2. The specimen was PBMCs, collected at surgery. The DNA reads TGTGCCAGTAGTCTTACTAGCGGGAGCTACGAGCAGTACTTC. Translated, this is CASSLTSGSYEQYF. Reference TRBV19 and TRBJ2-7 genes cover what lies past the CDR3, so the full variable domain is DGGITQSPKYLFRKEGQNVTLSCEQNLNHDAMYWYRQDPGQGLRLIYYSQIVNDFQKGDIAEGYSVSREKKESFPLTVTSAQKNPTAFYLCASSLTSGSYEQYFGPGTRLTVT.